Each of the 11 T cell receptor beta chains below was sequenced from the same sample in a study of spatial heterogeneity in lung cancer. The time point here: sample taken at primary tumor resection. Whole RNA obtained from tumor, nontumor lung or frozen PBMC underwent sequencing without sorting. TCRdb itself ran the 5' RACE reads through MiXCR, one entry per CDR3 protein. The top ten clones hold 35% to 45% of a sample with about 45,000 distinct CDR3 sequences, 10% to 15% of them seen once. This material consisted of PBMCs, taken at surgery. The receptors originated from a female donor with early-stage non-small cell lung cancer.

At least ten counts were recorded for this clonotype. V and J are TRBV20-1 and TRBJ1-1, with unresolved D. CDR3 size: 15 residues. The V end lost 6 bases, the J end lost 4 bases, and 21 bases lay between the germline ends. In germline, CDR1 is DFQATT, CDR2 SNEGSKA (reference sequence). The CDR3 DNA sequence: TGCAGTGCGCGAGCGCTCCCACCGGTGACCACTGAAGCTTTCTTT. Residues: CSARALPPVTTEAFF.

The chain joins TRBV29-1 to TRBJ2-7; D unclear. V was shortened by 1 base and J by 2 bases, with 15 bases between the two germline ends. CDR1 and CDR2 from the germline V gene are SQVTM and ANQGSEA. There are 15 residues in the CDR3. This CDR3 is CSVEGGEAGAYEQYF. CDR3 sequence (DNA): TGCAGCGTTGAAGGAGGAGAGGCTGGGGCCTACGAGCAGTACTTC.

This clonotype was counted many times. The rearrangement joins TRBV7-2 to TRBJ2-3; TRBD2 aligns across 7 bases. V was clipped by 1 base and J by 10 bases; unmatched bases: 8. This CDR3 is built from 14 residues. Germline V gives CDR1 SGHTA, CDR2 FQGNSA. For the CDR3, the DNA is TGTGCCAGCAGCTTAGGCGCGGGGGAAGGTCCGCAGTATTTT. Residues: CASSLGAGEGPQYF.

This clonotype has ten or more counts. V and J are TRBV20-1 and TRBJ1-1; tentatively, D is TRBD1 (5 bases). Germline assignment: CDR1 DFQATT and CDR2 SNEGSKA (reference sequence). The CDR3 consists of 16 residues. Trimming shortened V by 6 bases and J by 6 bases, and 26 bases separated the two germline ends. The CDR3 region has the DNA TGCAGTGCCGCTCGGCGGCAGGGAAGGAGCAACGCTGAAGCTTTCTTT. Its protein is CSAARRQGRSNAEAFF.

The V and J genes are TRBV12-3 or TRBV12-4 and TRBJ2-2; 8 bases are shared with TRBD2. The CDR3 has 16 amino acids. V shed 5 bases and J 4 bases; nucleotides not matched to a gene: 9. CDR3 coding DNA: TGTGCCAGCAGTCCGCAAGCGGGGGTGGGCACCGGGGAGCTGTTTTTT. As protein: CASSPQAGVGTGELFF.

This chain uses TRBV6-1 with TRBJ1-2; D might be TRBD1 (6 bases). Germline V gene data show CDR1 as MNHNS and CDR2 as SASEGT. The CDR3 has 12 residues. Trimming took off 8 bases at V and 4 bases at J, with 11 bases between the two ends. The CDR3 protein is CASQGKGYGYTF. The DNA of the CDR3 is TGTGCCAGCCAGGGGAAAGGCTATGGCTACACCTTC.

This clonotype was seen a handful of times. This chain joins TRBV7-9 and TRBJ2-1; TRBD1 matches at 12 bases. Trimming at V came to 5 bases and at J to 10 bases, leaving 6 bases not matched to a gene. The CDR3 runs to 14 residues. Germline values: CDR1 SEHNR, CDR2 FQNEAQ (reference sequence). CDR3 nucleotide sequence: TGTGCCAGCAGCCCGGGACAGGGGGCTAGGGAGCAGTTCTTC. As protein: CASSPGQGAREQFF.

This clonotype was seen a few times. The chain combines TRBV7-9 with TRBJ2-1, with 8 bases aligning to TRBD1. V dropped 7 bases and J dropped 8; count of bases not matched to a gene: 7. Per the germline V gene, CDR1 is SEHNR and CDR2 is FQNEAQ (reference sequence). The CDR3 loop spans 13 amino acids. CDR3 coding DNA: TGTGCCAGCACCCGGACAGGGAATGATGAGCAGTTCTTC. Residues: CASTRTGNDEQFF.

This clonotype was picked up a small number of times. The chain is built from TRBV13 and TRBJ2-7; 7 bases are shared with TRBD1. The V and J ends lost 0 bases and 2 bases, in that order; junction bases with no gene match: 4. Per germline, CDR1 PRHDT and CDR2 FYEKMQ (reference sequence). The CDR3 sequence is 15 residues long. The CDR3 reads CASSLGRDSPYEQYF. The CDR3 nucleotides read TGTGCCAGCAGCTTAGGCCGGGACAGCCCCTACGAGCAGTACTTC.

This clonotype has more than one count but fewer than ten. The V and J genes are TRBV20-1 and TRBJ1-2, with D maybe TRBD1 (5 bases). This CDR3 is 15 amino acids long. Germline-derived CDR1 and CDR2 are DFQATT and SNEGSKA (reference sequence). The V end was cut by 6 bases, the J end by 0 bases, with 17 bases between. The CDR3 DNA sequence: TGCAGTGCCCACCCAAGGGGCGGATCTAACTATGGCTACACCTTC. This gives the protein CSAHPRGGSNYGYTF.

The chain recombines TRBV12-3 or TRBV12-4 with TRBJ2-2, with D possibly matching TRBD1 (6 bases). This CDR3 contains 12 residues. V lost 6 bases and J lost 5, with 7 bases in between. Here the CDR3 reads CASSDRTGELFF. The CDR3 DNA sequence: TGTGCCAGCAGCGACAGGACCGGGGAGCTGTTTTTT.